This T cell receptor beta chain comes out of a study of T-cell reconstitution after alpha-beta-depleted transplantation in children. Unique molecular identifiers were used in preparing the TCRbeta library. One entry per CDR3 protein results from TCRdb running MiXCR on the PCR reads. The sample lists 500,000 or so distinct CDR3 sequences, 32% occurring once. Germline V gene lookup returns CDR1 LGHNA and CDR2 YNFKEQ. V was pared by 5 bases and J by 5 bases, with 5 bases of the junction left unmatched. The CDR3 length is 15 residues. The source was PBMCs from the stem cell graft donor, collected from the stem cell graft. The clonotype originates from a human donor who donated a stem cell graft to a child with aplastic anemia. This chain joins TRBV4-2 and TRBJ2-5; 13 bases fit TRBD2. CDR3 nucleotides: TGTGCCAGCAGCGTACTAGCGGGAGGGGGTGAGACCCAGTACTTC. Its translation is CASSVLAGGGETQYF.